This TCR beta chain was sequenced during a study of T-cell memory formation after mild COVID-19. About the study: Clusters were largely donor specific.

General study findings and limits: CD4+ clones that contracted lay mainly in CM and EM; CD8+ ones lay in EMRA.

This clonotype was counted a single time. Its specificity is not known. In germline, CDR1 is KGHSH, CDR2 LQKENI. Germline trimming cut 3 bases from V and 1 base from J; bases unmatched to any gene: 9. The CDR3 contains 17 residues. The authors produced TCR alpha and TCR beta cDNA libraries with sample barcodes and UMIs by 5'RACE using constant-segment primers. Using its own MiXCR run on the 5' RACE reads, TCRdb lists one record per CDR3 protein. Here the sample spans about 470,000 distinct CDR3 sequences, approximately 23% being singletons. Material for sequencing was PBMCs or a T cell subset sorted from them (not recorded which). The V call is TRBV18, the J call TRBJ2-3; 8 nucleotides agree with TRBD2. The sequence derives from an adult woman who had mild COVID-19 (a few samples of this study predate the infection). Cell type and time point are not known. This chain's CDR3 is CASSPPPSGWGTDTQYF. Here the CDR3 DNA reads TGTGCCAGCTCACCTCCTCCTAGCGGGTGGGGCACAGATACGCAGTATTTT.